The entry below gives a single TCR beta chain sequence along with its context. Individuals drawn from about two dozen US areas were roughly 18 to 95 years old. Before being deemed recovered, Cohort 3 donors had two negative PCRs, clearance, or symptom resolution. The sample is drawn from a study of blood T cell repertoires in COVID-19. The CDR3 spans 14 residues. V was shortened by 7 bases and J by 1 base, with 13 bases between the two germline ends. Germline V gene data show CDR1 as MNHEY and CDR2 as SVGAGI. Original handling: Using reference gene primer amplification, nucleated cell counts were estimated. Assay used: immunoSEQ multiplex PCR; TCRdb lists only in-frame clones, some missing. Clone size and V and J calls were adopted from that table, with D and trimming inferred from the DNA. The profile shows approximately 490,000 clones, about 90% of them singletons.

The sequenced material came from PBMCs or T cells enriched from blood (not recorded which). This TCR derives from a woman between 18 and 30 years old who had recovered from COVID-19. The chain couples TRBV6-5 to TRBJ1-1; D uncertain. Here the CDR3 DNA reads TGTGCCAGCATCGTGTTTGAGGGGAACACTGAAGCTTTCTTT. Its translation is CASIVFEGNTEAFF.